This T cell receptor beta chain came from a study of OX40 agonist ivuxolimab in advanced cancers. Study-level information: Dose-escalation patients had hepatocellular carcinoma, melanoma, renal cell or head and neck cancer. Having had anti-PD-1, anti-PD-L1 or anti-CTLA-4 therapy before was allowed, and approximately 40% had some. A partial response was reached by three patients: one with hepatocellular carcinoma and two with cutaneous melanoma.

CDR3 length: 15 residues. V was trimmed by 3 bases and J by 7 bases, leaving 19 bases between them. CDR1 and CDR2 (germline): SGHRS, YFSETQ. Sequenced by immunoSEQ multiplex PCR; TCRdb stores in-frame clones only, minus some. The data contain about 95,000 clones, about 91% of them singletons. This material consisted of CD4+ or CD8+ T cells sorted from blood, taken in a trial of the OX40 agonist ivuxolimab. This chain links TRBV5-1 with TRBJ2-5; D might be TRBD2 (6 bases). The receptor was derived from an adult with an advanced solid tumor such as melanoma, head and neck, liver or kidney cancer. As DNA, the CDR3 is TGCGCCAGCAGCTGGGGTGGAGGGGACGAGGGGACCCAGTACTTC. Translating gives CASSWGGGDEGTQYF. Based on the CDR3 plus reference TRBV5-1 and TRBJ2-5, the full variable domain is KAGVTQTPRYLIKTRGQQVTLSCSPISGHRSVSWYQQTPGQGLQFLFEYFSETQRNKGNFPGRFSGRQFSNSRSEMNVSTLELGDSALYLCASSWGGGDEGTQYFGPGTRLLVL.